This section outlines one TCR beta chain sequence together with its context. Produced via immunoSEQ multiplex PCR; TCRdb's table is partial and in-frame only. Seen here are a few million clones, just under 95% observed once, and the top ten hold approximately 0.4%. The entry originates in a study of shared clonotypes between healthy human individuals. The sequence derives from a man in his late teens or twenties in good health. Some clones in this sample may be carry-over from other donors' samples. Material: naive CD4+ T cells from PBMCs. Subset meaning: CD45RA+ positively selected.

The CDR3 region has the DNA TGTGCCAGCAGCGCCTCTAGCGGACACTACAATGAGCAGTTCTTC. This sequence encodes CASSASSGHYNEQFF. V gene TRBV9 combines with J gene TRBJ2-1; 7 nucleotides align to TRBD2. CDR1 and CDR2 (germline): SGDLS, YYNGEE. V shed 3 bases and J 3 bases; nucleotides not matched to a gene: 6. The CDR3 runs 15 residues.